Listed here are 3 T cell receptor beta chains from one sample, sequenced in a study of cytomegalovirus exposure and HLA in healthy donors. The table came from immunoSEQ multiplex PCR; TCRdb's copy has only in-frame clones and leaves some out. The sample records fewer than 120,000 clones, roughly nine tenths being singletons. The specimen was PBMCs. The source is a woman in her late teens or twenties in good health and CMV-seronegative.

The chain employs TRBV7-6 and TRBJ2-7; tentatively, D is TRBD1 (6 bases). Trimming took 5 bases from V and 3 from J, leaving 14 bases between them. The CDR3 consists of 14 residues. Germline CDR1 reads SGHVS; CDR2 reads FNYEAQ. The DNA of the CDR3 is TGTGCCAGCAGCCTAGGACAGACGTTCTACGAGCAGTACTTC. Translation gives CASSLGQTFYEQYF.

This chain links TRBV9 with TRBJ2-5; D possibly corresponds to TRBD1 (6 bases). Trimming took off 0 bases at V and 5 bases at J, with 11 bases between the two ends. Germline CDR1 is SGDLS and CDR2 is YYNGEE. The CDR3 has 14 amino acids. The CDR3 loop is CASSVEGQGETQYF. The CDR3 nucleotides are TGTGCCAGCAGCGTAGAGGGGCAGGGGGAGACCCAGTACTTC. Combining the CDR3 with reference TRBV9 and TRBJ2-5 gives the whole variable domain DSGVTQTPKHLITATGQRVTLRCSPRSGDLSVYWYQQSLDQGLQFLIQYYNGEERAKGNILERFSAQQFPDLHSELNLSSLELGDSALYFCASSVEGQGETQYFGPGTRLLVL.

A single count supports this clone. V is TRBV9 and J is TRBJ2-2; the match to TRBD2 covers 10 bases. This CDR3 is built from 16 residues. The junction had 12 bases not matched to a gene; V was cut back by 6 bases and J by 7 bases. Germline-derived CDR1 and CDR2 are SGDLS and YYNGEE. The CDR3, as DNA: TGTGCCAGCAAAGCGGGAGGGCCTCTATTTATCGGGGAGCTGTTTTTT. Its protein is CASKAGGPLFIGELFF.